The rows below give T cell receptor beta chains drawn from one sample of a study of T cell repertoires in cytomegalovirus infection. TCRdb reprocessed the reads with MiXCR, giving one entry per CDR3 protein. The repertoire includes hundreds of thousands of distinct CDR3 sequences, roughly 30% of them detected once, and over 10% sits in the top ten. These TCRs are of unknown antigen specificity. Source: cultured CD8+ T cells from PBMCs, taken from culture after CMV antigen stimulation. These receptors all stem from a human donor in good health (CMV status not recorded). Some clones in this sample may be carry-over from other donors' samples. The conserved cysteine and the conserved F or W are not part of the CDR3 here.

CDR3: ASSLAWGPTEAF; V: TRBV7-8; J: TRBJ1-1
CDR3: ASSPHSRPLEQY; V: TRBV27; J: TRBJ2-7
CDR3: ASSPGEGASYNEQF; V: TRBV12-3/TRBV12-4; J: TRBJ2-1
CDR3: ASSLFPGGSGNTIY; V: TRBV7-3; J: TRBJ1-3
CDR3: ASIYVGRSGDEQY; V: TRBV6-1; J: TRBJ2-7
CDR3: ASSSSEFTEAF; V: TRBV27; J: TRBJ1-1
CDR3: ASSRQQGSQPQH; V: TRBV6-6; J: TRBJ1-5
CDR3: ASTSFDRYNEKLF; V: TRBV7-9; J: TRBJ1-4
CDR3: ANSHQTGAYEQY; V: TRBV6-5; J: TRBJ2-7
CDR3: ASSLFPPLTSGGPPDTQY; V: TRBV7-9; J: TRBJ2-3
CDR3: ASTGQGIYEQY; V: TRBV6-2/TRBV6-3; J: TRBJ2-7
CDR3: ASSVGGAGGPDMQY; V: TRBV11-2; J: TRBJ2-3
CDR3: ASSLGYGVGANVLT; V: TRBV7-9; J: TRBJ2-6
CDR3: ASSPMRYPVPGQGGGPYGYT; V: TRBV7-8; J: TRBJ1-2
CDR3: ASRDLSTPTDTQY; V: TRBV6-5; J: TRBJ2-3
CDR3: ASSQVGGRADTEAF; V: TRBV4-3; J: TRBJ1-1
CDR3: ASSEYTGGNTEAF; V: TRBV7-9; J: TRBJ1-1
CDR3: ASGRGGTGELF; V: TRBV7-9; J: TRBJ2-2
CDR3: ASPKRGRSEQF; V: TRBV6-5; J: TRBJ2-1
CDR3: ASSHRGTVNTEAF; V: TRBV4-1; J: TRBJ1-1
CDR3: ASSIVSDQETQY; V: TRBV19; J: TRBJ2-5
CDR3: ASSQDPPGLSMGTDTQY; V: TRBV4-1; J: TRBJ2-3
CDR3: AISAKGAEKLF; V: TRBV10-3; J: TRBJ1-4
CDR3: ASKWTTNTEAF; V: TRBV6-2/TRBV6-3; J: TRBJ1-1
CDR3: ASSLAGRGNEQF; V: TRBV7-2; J: TRBJ2-1
CDR3: ASSYKDRADNYGYT; V: TRBV6-5; J: TRBJ1-2
CDR3: ASSGYRGEGYT; V: TRBV9; J: TRBJ1-2
CDR3: ASRDSSYGYT; V: TRBV27; J: TRBJ1-2
CDR3: ASSLADRALSGANVLT; V: TRBV5-6; J: TRBJ2-6
CDR3: ASSLGSWHPNTGELF; V: TRBV7-8; J: TRBJ2-2
CDR3: ASSEGSSNQPQH; V: TRBV7-9; J: TRBJ1-5
CDR3: ASSQDLFERSYEQY; V: TRBV4-1; J: TRBJ2-7
CDR3: AAGSNYGYT; V: TRBV19; J: TRBJ1-2
CDR3: ASSYQGRTGELF; V: TRBV6-5; J: TRBJ2-2
CDR3: ASSEGLLGTEAF; V: TRBV10-1; J: TRBJ1-1
CDR3: ASSLNGASASDEQY; V: TRBV7-8; J: TRBJ2-7
CDR3: ASNTPGGGEAF; V: TRBV27; J: TRBJ1-1
CDR3: ASSVGDGDGYT; V: TRBV9; J: TRBJ1-2
CDR3: ASSIIGTGGYREQY; V: TRBV19; J: TRBJ2-7
CDR3: ASSFPSARGLTDEQF; V: TRBV7-9; J: TRBJ2-1
CDR3: ASSRDMWPAGNTEAF; V: TRBV4-2; J: TRBJ1-1
CDR3: ASSSPGGTGELF; V: TRBV7-9; J: TRBJ2-2
CDR3: ASSLDEGHLHQPQH; V: TRBV12-3/TRBV12-4; J: TRBJ1-5
CDR3: ASSLGLTGSPY; V: TRBV7-8; J: TRBJ2-7
CDR3: ASSYLAGGGILNQPQH; V: TRBV6-2/TRBV6-3; J: TRBJ1-5
CDR3: ASSQGAGGPADTQY; V: TRBV4-3; J: TRBJ2-3
CDR3: ASPFIGRNYEQY; V: TRBV18; J: TRBJ2-7
CDR3: ASSIWDLGTEAF; V: TRBV19; J: TRBJ1-1
CDR3: ASRKPGNTEAF; V: TRBV12-3/TRBV12-4; J: TRBJ1-1
CDR3: ASSQARGADTQY; V: TRBV4-1; J: TRBJ2-3
CDR3: ASSSRFIGTDTQY; V: TRBV5-1; J: TRBJ2-3
CDR3: ASSLLTGDYSNQPQH; V: TRBV5-6; J: TRBJ1-5
CDR3: ASRGQGRYTGELF; V: TRBV4-3; J: TRBJ2-2
CDR3: ASSLAGGGKSPLH; V: TRBV7-6; J: TRBJ1-6
CDR3: ASSLLAGQGVNNEQF; V: TRBV9; J: TRBJ2-1
CDR3: ASSLTFPGDQPQH; V: TRBV12-3/TRBV12-4; J: TRBJ1-5